This T cell receptor (beta chain) originates from a study of blood T cells in healthy people across ages. Study-level points and caveats: There were more naive CD4+ cells and higher diversity in long-lived donors than in aged donors.

Remarks on this clonotype: No antigen is known for it.

Per sample, at least 5 micrograms of total RNA were extracted. Primed by a sample-barcoded 5' primer and a J-beta primer mix, a second PCR proceeded for roughly 6 to 12 cycles. One entry per CDR3 protein results from TCRdb running MiXCR on the 5' RACE reads. The sample lists around 1,600,000 distinct CDR3 sequences, less than 45% seen once, with over 3.5% in the top ten. The germline V gene encodes CDR1 MNHEY and CDR2 SVGAGI. The V and J ends lost 6 bases and 0 bases respectively, with 14 bases between them. The CDR3 covers 16 residues. The sequenced sample was blood. The sequence came from a woman between 18 and 29 years old in good health. This chain uses TRBV6-5 with TRBJ1-4, with D possibly matching TRBD1 (5 bases). The CDR3 region is CASSPRQPATNEKLFF. DNA of the CDR3: TGTGCCAGCAGCCCTCGACAGCCAGCAACTAATGAAAAACTGTTTTTT.